The 16 T cell receptor beta chains in this list originate from one sample, sequenced in a study of technical replicates of blood from several donors. The data were produced by immunoSEQ multiplex PCR, yet TCRdb's version contains in-frame clones alone and is incomplete. The data show about 87,000 clones, about 95% seen once. The sequenced material came from T cells isolated from PBMCs. The origin of the receptors is a human donor in good health.

The genes are TRBV19 and TRBJ2-7, with 11 bases aligning to TRBD2. V trimming: 8 bases; J trimming: 4 bases; junction bases outside the gene matches: 7. The CDR3 covers 14 residues. Germline loops: CDR1 LNHDA, CDR2 SQIVND (reference sequence). CDR3 sequence (DNA): TGTGCCAGTTCACCTATAGCGGGAGGGTACGAGCAGTACTTC. Its translation: CASSPIAGGYEQYF.

The chain combines TRBV5-6 with TRBJ2-1; D may be TRBD2 (6 bases). This CDR3 spans 14 amino acids. V was pared by 3 bases and J by 8 bases, with 15 bases between. Germline V gene data show CDR1 as SGHDT and CDR2 as YYEEEE. In DNA form, the CDR3 reads TGTGCCAGCAGCTGGGGGGTGATGAACGATGAGCAGTTCTTC. Its protein is CASSWGVMNDEQFF.

The V gene is TRBV4-1, the J gene TRBJ1-2; 10 nucleotides line up with TRBD1. V lost 3 bases and J lost 2; bases outside the gene matches: 3. CDR1 MGHRA and CDR2 YSYEKL come from the germline V gene. The CDR3 runs to 15 residues. In nucleotides, the CDR3 is TGCGCCAGCAGCCAGCCGGGACAGGGGAACTATGGCTACACCTTC. It yields the protein CASSQPGQGNYGYTF.

The chain couples TRBV2 to TRBJ2-7; maybe TRBD1 (5 bases). Germline CDR1 and CDR2: SNHLY and FYNNEI. The CDR3 has 15 amino acids. V was cut by 3 bases and J by 3 bases, with 15 bases left in between. The CDR3 nucleotides are TGTGCCAGCAGTGAGTCGGTAGGGCAGGGCTACGAGCAGTACTTC. It specifies CASSESVGQGYEQYF.

This chain joins TRBV6-5 and TRBJ1-5, with 7 bases lining up with TRBD1. The CDR3 has 15 residues. The V gene end was trimmed by 2 bases and the J gene end by 3 bases; junction bases not matched to a gene: 4. The germline V gene encodes CDR1 MNHEY and CDR2 SVGAGI. DNA of the CDR3: TGTGCCAGCAGTTACACAGGGGCGCTCAATCAGCCCCAGCATTTT. It translates to CASSYTGALNQPQHF.

The V gene is TRBV4-1, the J gene TRBJ2-2; a possible D gene is TRBD2 (5 bases). CDR3 length: 16 amino acids. The germline V gene has CDR1 MGHRA and CDR2 YSYEKL. V shed 0 bases and J shed 6 bases, with 14 bases lying between them. The CDR3 loop reads CASSQERGSMAGELFF. The CDR3 DNA is TGCGCCAGCAGCCAAGAGCGAGGGAGTATGGCCGGGGAGCTGTTTTTT.

The gene calls are TRBV7-9 and TRBJ2-1, with no clear D. The CDR3 is 14 residues long. Germline V CDR1 and CDR2: SEHNR, FQNEAQ (reference sequence). Trimming cost V 1 base and J 8 bases, with 12 bases left between them. As DNA, the CDR3 is TGTGCCAGCAGCTTAGGGTTGACAAGATATGAGCAGTTCTTC. This encodes CASSLGLTRYEQFF.

This chain links TRBV7-2 with TRBJ2-7, with D tentatively TRBD1 (5 bases). Germline assignment: CDR1 SGHTA and CDR2 FQGNSA. CDR3 length: 15 residues. Between the trimmed V and J ends, which lost 5 bases and 2 bases, there was a span of 16 bases. The CDR3 is CASSEAPDTPYEQYF. The CDR3 nucleotides read TGTGCCAGCAGCGAAGCACCGGACACTCCCTACGAGCAGTACTTC.

The CDR3 protein is CASSRTGRQETQYF. CDR3 bases: TGTGCCAGCAGCCGGACAGGGCGTCAAGAGACCCAGTACTTC. The rearrangement links TRBV14 to TRBJ2-5; 8 nucleotides line up with TRBD1. Looked up from germline, CDR1 is SGHDN and CDR2 is FVKESK. V gave up 4 bases and J gave up 2 bases; unmatched junction bases: 3. This CDR3 region has 14 residues.

V and J are TRBV11-2 and TRBJ2-5, with TRBD1 as a possible D gene (6 bases). From germline, CDR1 is SGHAT and CDR2 FQNNGV. The CDR3 runs 15 residues. The germline V and J ends were trimmed by 1 base and 1 base, with 10 bases remaining between them. CDR3 protein: CASSLARGPQETQYF. CDR3 DNA sequence: TGTGCCAGCAGCTTAGCCAGGGGCCCCCAAGAGACCCAGTACTTC.

The rearrangement links TRBV11-2 to TRBJ1-1, with 7 nucleotides matching TRBD1. This CDR3 is built from 15 residues. CDR1 is SGHAT, CDR2 FQNNGV, per germline. J was trimmed by 7 bases and V by 2 bases; bases with no gene match: 10. Here the CDR3 DNA reads TGTGCCAGCAGCTTAACAGGACAGGCACCTTTTGAAGCTTTCTTT. It codes for CASSLTGQAPFEAFF.

V gene TRBV4-2 combines with J gene TRBJ2-1; a weak D match, TRBD2 (5 bases). Germline CDR1 LGHNA, CDR2 YNFKEQ. V lost 3 bases to trimming and J lost 2 bases, with 5 bases between them. The CDR3 consists of 13 residues. The CDR3 here is CASSHGTYNEQFF. The CDR3 DNA sequence: TGTGCCAGCAGCCACGGGACCTACAATGAGCAGTTCTTC.

The chain is built from TRBV6-5 and TRBJ2-1; 7 positions match TRBD2. The junction had 4 bases not matched to a gene; V was cut back by 5 bases and J by 0 bases. Looked up from germline, CDR1 is MNHEY and CDR2 is SVGAGI. The CDR3 sequence is 15 residues long. CDR3 residues: CASSRGLVSYNEQFF. CDR3 DNA sequence: TGTGCCAGCAGTAGAGGACTAGTCTCCTACAATGAGCAGTTCTTC.

V usage is TRBV14 and J usage is TRBJ1-2, with 8 bases identical to TRBD1. Per germline, CDR1 SGHDN and CDR2 FVKESK. This CDR3 spans 16 amino acids. After removal of 2 bases from V and 0 bases from J, the junction contained 5 bases not matched to a gene. The CDR3 spells CASSQRGGQANYGYTF. CDR3 in DNA: TGTGCCAGCAGCCAACGTGGGGGACAGGCTAACTATGGCTACACCTTC. Complete variable domain (other parts from reference TRBV14 and TRBJ1-2): EAGVTQFPSHSVIEKGQTVTLRCDPISGHDNLYWYRRVMGKEIKFLLHFVKESKQDESGMPNNRFLAERTGGTYSTLKVQPAELEDSGVYFCASSQRGGQANYGYTFGSGTRLTVV.

This chain links TRBV5-1 with TRBJ2-5; 9 positions match TRBD1. Germline values: CDR1 SGHRS, CDR2 YFSETQ. V dropped 4 bases and J dropped 3; count of bases not matched to a gene: 4. CDR3 length: 14 amino acids. DNA for the CDR3: TGCGCCAGCAGCGCAGGGACAGGGAAAGAGACCCAGTACTTC. This codes for CASSAGTGKETQYF.

This clone was recorded once. The chain uses TRBV5-1 and TRBJ1-1, with a weak D call TRBD1 (5 bases). CDR3 length: 15 amino acids. V shed 0 bases and J shed 2 bases, with 11 bases lying between them. Germline assignment: CDR1 SGHRS and CDR2 YFSETQ. CDR3 sequence: CASSLGSTVNTEAFF. In DNA form, the CDR3 reads TGCGCCAGCAGCTTGGGATCGACAGTTAACACTGAAGCTTTCTTT.